These 10 T cell receptor beta chains originate from one sample sequenced in a study of T cell changes during pregnancy in multiple sclerosis. Method: immunoSEQ multiplex PCR; TCRdb's copy keeps in-frame clones and lacks some. Here the sample spans some 69,000 clones, less than 95% being singletons. The starting material was peripheral blood, obtained in the second trimester of pregnancy. These receptors all come from a female donor in good health, enrolled as a control in a pregnancy study.

V and J are TRBV29-1 and TRBJ1-1; D is perhaps TRBD1 (6 bases). Germline loops: CDR1 SQVTM, CDR2 ANQGSEA. Trimming took off 5 bases at V and 4 bases at J, with 14 bases between the two ends. The CDR3 is 13 amino acids. The CDR3 DNA reads as TGCAGCGTTCCCCAGGGGCAAAGCACTGAAGCTTTCTTT. This encodes CSVPQGQSTEAFF.

The rearrangement links TRBV10-3 to TRBJ2-7; weak D call: TRBD1 (6 bases). Trimming cost V 2 bases and J 6 bases, with 14 bases left between them. CDR3 length equals 14 residues. Germline V gives CDR1 ENHRY, CDR2 SYGVKD. In nucleotides, the CDR3 is TGTGCCATCAGTGAGCCCGACAGGAGTCTCGAGCAGTACTTC. It is translated as CAISEPDRSLEQYF.

The chain carries TRBV2 and TRBJ1-1; 7 bases match TRBD1. The CDR3 extends over 12 amino acids. Germline lookup yields CDR1 SNHLY and CDR2 FYNNEI. The CDR3 is CVSFQGDTEAFF. For the CDR3, the DNA is TGTGTCTCCTTCCAGGGGGACACTGAAGCTTTCTTT.

This clone was detected only once. V usage is TRBV6-5 and J usage is TRBJ2-7; 10 positions match TRBD1. From germline, CDR1 is MNHEY and CDR2 SVGAGI. The V and J ends lost 4 bases and 5 bases, in that order; junction bases with no gene match: 2. This CDR3 spans 13 amino acids. The CDR3 reads CASSLTGGHEQYF. CDR3 nucleotides: TGTGCCAGCAGTTTGACAGGGGGCCACGAGCAGTACTTC.

CDR3 DNA: TGTGCCAGCAGTGTGCGTGGGACTAGCGATCCGGTAAGACACAATGAGCAGTTCTTC. Amino acids: CASSVRGTSDPVRHNEQFF. The rearrangement links TRBV6-4 to TRBJ2-1; the match to TRBD2 covers 10 bases. The CDR3 has 19 residues. After removal of 4 bases from V and 5 bases from J, the junction contained 17 bases not matched to a gene. Germline V gives CDR1 MRHNA, CDR2 SNTAGT.

This chain connects TRBV11-2 to TRBJ2-7, with D possibly TRBD1 on 5 matching bases. The germline V gene encodes CDR1 SGHAT and CDR2 FQNNGV. The CDR3 length is 17 residues. V was trimmed by 1 base and J by 7 bases, leaving 23 bases between them. The CDR3 sequence is CASSLVPPGQGLSEQYF. CDR3 bases: TGTGCCAGCAGCTTAGTCCCTCCAGGGCAGGGCCTTAGTGAGCAGTACTTC.

The count of this clone is one. V usage is TRBV19 and J usage is TRBJ1-2; D not resolved. The CDR3 loop spans 14 amino acids. Trimming removed 2 bases from V and 2 bases from J, with 9 bases in between. Germline values: CDR1 LNHDA, CDR2 SQIVND (reference sequence). The CDR3 DNA sequence: TGTGCCAGTAGTATACGGGGTGTAAACTATGGCTACACCTTC. Translated: CASSIRGVNYGYTF.

The chain joins TRBV2 to TRBJ1-6; D is uncertain. Trimming removed 1 base from V and 0 bases from J, with 10 bases in between. Germline CDR1 reads SNHLY; CDR2 reads FYNNEI. The CDR3 has 17 residues. As DNA, the CDR3 is TGTGCCAGCAGTGAAGTTTTGGGGAGCTCCTATAATTCACCCCTCCACTTT. Encoded protein: CASSEVLGSSYNSPLHF.

This clone has just one count. This chain links TRBV12-5 with TRBJ1-2, with TRBD1 identical over 7 bases. The CDR3 covers 16 residues. J gave up 0 bases and V 7 bases, and 11 bases lay outside the gene matches. In germline, CDR1 is LGHNT, CDR2 FRNRAP. The CDR3: CASDRGDRDPNYGYTF. The CDR3 DNA follows: TGTGCTAGTGACCGGGGCGACAGGGATCCTAACTATGGCTACACCTTC.

This chain links TRBV2 with TRBJ2-2; 8 bases line up with TRBD1. The V gene end was trimmed by 10 bases and the J gene end by 5 bases; junction bases not matched to a gene: 12. The CDR3 consists of 15 residues. Germline-derived CDR1 and CDR2 are SNHLY and FYNNEI. Here the CDR3 DNA reads TGTGCCATACCTAGGGACAGGATGTTTACCGGGGAGCTGTTTTTT. It codes for CAIPRDRMFTGELFF.